The clone carrying this T cell receptor beta chain occurred once. Its cognate antigen is unknown. Germline V gene lookup returns CDR1 SGHTS and CDR2 YDEGEE. V lost 4 bases, J lost 4 bases, and 6 bases stayed unmatched. This CDR3 comprises 14 residues. This entry comes from a study of cytomegalovirus exposure and HLA in healthy donors. The PCR ran on 60 Vbeta and 13 Jbeta primers. Sequenced by immunoSEQ multiplex PCR; TCRdb stores in-frame clones only, minus some. The sample consists of around 120,000 clones, about 75% of them appearing once. Regarding the study as a whole: The study had only CMV serostatus as immune exposure information. Later analysis suggested most CMV-associated TCR beta chains were HLA-restricted.

The rearrangement joins TRBV5-8 to TRBJ2-7; 9 bases line up with TRBD1. The specimen was PBMCs. The sequence was obtained from a man in his sixties in good health and CMV-seropositive. The CDR3 DNA sequence: TGTGCCAGCAGCACAGGGACAGGGAATTACGAGCAGTACTTC. Its protein product is CASSTGTGNYEQYF.